This paragraph covers one T cell receptor (beta chain) sequence. Antigen specificity is unknown. These data originate in a study of graft-versus-host responses after intestinal transplantation. Study findings and constraints: Early post-transplant HvG declines tracked with peak circulating GvH clone levels.

The assay was immunoSEQ multiplex PCR, and TCRdb's table has in-frame clones only and misses some. The repertoire holds under 140,000 clones, 90% to 95% seen once, with about 0.54% in the top ten. V lost 2 bases, J lost 3 bases, and 8 bases lay in between. The CDR3 extends over 13 amino acids. Germline V gene lookup returns CDR1 SEHNR and CDR2 FQNEAQ (reference sequence). The chain carries TRBV7-9 and TRBJ2-7; maybe TRBD1 (6 bases). This receptor was taken from a human donor who received an intestinal transplant. The sequenced sample was unstimulated CD8+ T cells sorted from spleen or lymph node cells, obtained before intestinal transplant. Here the CDR3 DNA reads TGTGCCAGCAGCTTACAGGGGCTCTACGAGCAGTACTTC. Its protein is CASSLQGLYEQYF.